In its sample, the clone carrying this T cell receptor beta chain was seen a few times. From germline, CDR1 is LNHDA and CDR2 SQIVND (reference sequence). Trimming shortened V by 5 bases and J by 6 bases, and 15 bases separated the two germline ends. This CDR3 contains 14 residues. The data were obtained in a study of T cells in Graves' hyperthyroidism and ophthalmopathy. Regions amplified from RNA transcripts were the TCR beta CDR3 regions. In the first-round RT-PCR of the TCR CDR3, the HTBI primer set was used. TCRdb passed the multiplex PCR reads through MiXCR, listing each CDR3 protein once. The data show some 570,000 distinct CDR3 sequences, with roughly a sixth seen just once and about 16% held by the top ten.

The gene calls are TRBV19 and TRBJ2-3; maybe TRBD2 (6 bases). Specimen: blood. This receptor was taken from a young woman with Graves' ophthalmopathy. DNA of the CDR3: TGTGCCAGTAGTCCCGGGACTGTGGCTGATACGCAGTATTTT. It codes for CASSPGTVADTQYF.